The 14 T cell receptor beta chains listed next were all sequenced from one sample in a study of T cells expressing NK-cell markers. For each CDR3 protein, TCRdb gives one entry from its re-call of the 5' RACE reads, without DNA. This sample contains about 380,000 distinct CDR3 sequences. Sequences were obtained from blood T cells: a sorted CD56 or NKG2C T cell subset, CD4+ or CD8+ T cells, or bulk PBMC T cells (not recorded which). Receptors were obtained from a man aged 18-70 years in good health.

V and J are TRBV28 and TRBJ2-7; as DNA is missing, the TRBD1 call by TCRdb cannot be tested. From germline, CDR1 is MDHEN and CDR2 SYDVKM. The CDR3 has 14 amino acids. CDR3 in amino acids: CASRVDRGLGEQYF.

The chain is built from TRBV20-1 and TRBJ2-5; TCRdb gives TRBD2 as the D gene, but with no DNA this cannot be confirmed. This CDR3 region has 13 residues. CDR1 DFQATT and CDR2 SNEGSKA come from the germline V gene (reference sequence). The chain's CDR3 is CSAPPGWQETQYF.

V is TRBV25-1 and J is TRBJ2-3. From germline, CDR1 is MGHDK and CDR2 SYGVNS. There are 15 residues in the CDR3. The CDR3 reads CASSDFRERTDTQYF.

The chain recombines TRBV5-1 with TRBJ1-4. Germline loops: CDR1 SGHRS, CDR2 YFSETQ. The CDR3 length is 17 residues. The CDR3: CASSPRSSVVTNEKLFF.

The rearrangement uses TRBV20-1 and TRBJ2-5. Germline CDR1 DFQATT, CDR2 SNEGSKA (reference sequence). CDR3 length equals 12 residues. CDR3 in amino acids: CSASGEKETQYF.

The genes are TRBV6-1 and TRBJ2-3; without DNA, the TCRdb call of TRBD1 cannot be checked. This CDR3 contains 16 residues. CDR1 MNHNS and CDR2 SASEGT come from the germline V gene. The chain's CDR3 is CASRFMPGGYTDTQYF.

The chain is built from TRBV7-9 and TRBJ1-4. Germline V lookup: CDR1 SEHNR, CDR2 FQNEAQ (reference sequence). The CDR3 spans 14 residues. The CDR3 sequence: CASSLDSFNEKLFF.

This chain joins TRBV24-1 and TRBJ2-3; TCRdb reports TRBD2, a call that lacks DNA to check it against. The CDR3 is 11 amino acids. Germline V CDR1 and CDR2: KGHDR, SFDVKD. This CDR3 is CATSLVGTQYF.

V gene TRBV14 combines with J gene TRBJ2-7; TCRdb returns TRBD1, unconfirmable since there is no DNA. The CDR3 extends over 14 amino acids. Germline values: CDR1 SGHDN, CDR2 FVKESK. The CDR3 sequence: CASSQITGFGEQYF.

The CDR3: CASSMGQTLNTEAFF. V usage is TRBV7-9 and J usage is TRBJ1-1; the D gene TCRdb calls, TRBD1, cannot be checked with no DNA. This CDR3 comprises 15 residues. Germline values: CDR1 SEHNR, CDR2 FQNEAQ (reference sequence).

The chain uses TRBV28 and TRBJ2-7; the D call of TRBD1 rests on TCRdb alone, since no DNA is present to check it. The V gene's germline CDR1 is MDHEN and CDR2 SYDVKM. The CDR3 sequence is 14 residues long. The CDR3 sequence: CASREGTPFREQYF. Full variable domain (remainder filled in from reference TRBV28 and TRBJ2-7): DVKVTQSSRYLVKRTGEKVFLECVQDMDHENMFWYRQDPGLGLRLIYFSYDVKMKEKGDIPEGYSVSREKKERFSLILESASTNQTSMYLCASREGTPFREQYFGPGTRLTVT.

V and J are TRBV20-1 and TRBJ1-1. The CDR3 length is 14 residues. Germline CDR1 DFQATT, CDR2 SNEGSKA (reference sequence). This CDR3 is CSARRQNMNTEAFF.

The J gene is TRBJ2-2, the V gene TRBV28; as DNA is missing, the TRBD1 call by TCRdb cannot be tested. Germline V gene lookup returns CDR1 MDHEN and CDR2 SYDVKM. The CDR3 consists of 16 residues. The CDR3 here is CASTMGGGGYTGELFF.

The chain joins TRBV7-9 to TRBJ1-2; TCRdb's assignment of TRBD1 cannot be checked, as there is no DNA. Germline CDR1 reads SEHNR; CDR2 reads FQNEAQ (reference sequence). The CDR3 runs 16 residues. CDR3 sequence: CASSDTTKGTGYGYTF. Combining the CDR3 with reference TRBV7-9 and TRBJ1-2 gives the whole variable domain DTGVSQNPRHKITKRGQNVTFRCDPISEHNRLYWYRQTLGQGPEFLTYFQNEAQLEKSRLLSDRFSAERPKGSFSTLEIQRTEQGDSAMYLCASSDTTKGTGYGYTFGSGTRLTVV.